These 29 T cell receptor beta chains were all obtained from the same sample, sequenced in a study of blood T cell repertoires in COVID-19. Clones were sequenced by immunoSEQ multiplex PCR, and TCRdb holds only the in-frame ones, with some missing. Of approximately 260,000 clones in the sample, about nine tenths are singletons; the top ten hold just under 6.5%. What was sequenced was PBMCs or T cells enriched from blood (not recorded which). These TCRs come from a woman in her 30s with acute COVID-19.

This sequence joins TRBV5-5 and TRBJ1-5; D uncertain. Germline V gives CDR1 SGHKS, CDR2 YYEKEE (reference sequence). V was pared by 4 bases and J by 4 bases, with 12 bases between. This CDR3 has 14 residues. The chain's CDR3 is CASSVAALNQPQHF. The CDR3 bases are TGTGCCAGCAGCGTGGCAGCGCTGAATCAGCCCCAGCATTTT.

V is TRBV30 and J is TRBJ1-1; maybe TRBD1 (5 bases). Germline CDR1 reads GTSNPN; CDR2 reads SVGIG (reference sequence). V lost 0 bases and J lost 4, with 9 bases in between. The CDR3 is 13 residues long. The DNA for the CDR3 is TGTGCCTGGAGTGTAATGGGGGGCACTGAAGCTTTCTTT. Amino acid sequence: CAWSVMGGTEAFF.

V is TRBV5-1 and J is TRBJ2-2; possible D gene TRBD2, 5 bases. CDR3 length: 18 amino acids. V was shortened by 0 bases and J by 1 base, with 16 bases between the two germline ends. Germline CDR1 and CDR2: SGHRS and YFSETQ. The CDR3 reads CASSLVTRGSGNTGELFF. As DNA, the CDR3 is TGCGCCAGCAGCTTGGTTACTAGAGGTTCTGGGAACACCGGGGAGCTGTTTTTT.

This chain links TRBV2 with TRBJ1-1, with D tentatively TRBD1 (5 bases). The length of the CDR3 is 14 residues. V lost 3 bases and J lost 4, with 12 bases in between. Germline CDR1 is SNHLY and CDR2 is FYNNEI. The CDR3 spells CASSDLGRATEAFF. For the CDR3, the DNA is TGTGCCAGCAGTGATCTCGGCAGGGCCACTGAAGCTTTCTTT. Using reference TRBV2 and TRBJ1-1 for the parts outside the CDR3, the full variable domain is EPEVTQTPSHQVTQMGQEVILRCVPISNHLYFYWYRQILGQKVEFLVSFYNNEISEKSEIFDDQFSVERPDGSNFTLKIRSTKLEDSAMYFCASSDLGRATEAFFGQGTRLTVV.

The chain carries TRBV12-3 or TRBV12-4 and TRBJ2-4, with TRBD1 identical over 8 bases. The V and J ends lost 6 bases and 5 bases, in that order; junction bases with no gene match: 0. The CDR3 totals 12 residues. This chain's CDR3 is CASRTGENIQYF. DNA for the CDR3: TGTGCCAGCAGGACAGGGGAAAACATTCAGTACTTC.

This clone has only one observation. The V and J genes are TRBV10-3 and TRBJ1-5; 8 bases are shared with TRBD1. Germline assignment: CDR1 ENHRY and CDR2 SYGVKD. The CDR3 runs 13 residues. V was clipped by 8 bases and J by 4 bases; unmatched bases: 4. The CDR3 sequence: CAIRQGTNQPQHF. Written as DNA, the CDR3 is TGTGCCATCCGACAGGGGACTAATCAGCCCCAGCATTTT.

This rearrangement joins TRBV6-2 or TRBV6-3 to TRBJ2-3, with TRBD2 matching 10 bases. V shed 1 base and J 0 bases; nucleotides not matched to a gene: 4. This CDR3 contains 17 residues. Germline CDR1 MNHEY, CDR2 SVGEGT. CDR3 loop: CASSYLAGGPSTDTQYF. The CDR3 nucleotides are TGTGCCAGCAGTTACTTAGCGGGAGGCCCTAGCACAGATACGCAGTATTTT.

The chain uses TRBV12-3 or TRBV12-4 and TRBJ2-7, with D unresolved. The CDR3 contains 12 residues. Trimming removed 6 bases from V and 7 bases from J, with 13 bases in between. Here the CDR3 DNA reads TGTGCCAGCAGCCTGCCCAGTTTGGAGCAGTACTTC. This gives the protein CASSLPSLEQYF.

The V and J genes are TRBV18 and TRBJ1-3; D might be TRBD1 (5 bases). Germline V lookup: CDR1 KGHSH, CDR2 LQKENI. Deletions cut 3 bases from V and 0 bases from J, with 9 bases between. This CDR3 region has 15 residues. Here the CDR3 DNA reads TGTGCCAGCTCACCTGCAGGGAACTCTGGAAACACCATATATTTT. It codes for CASSPAGNSGNTIYF.

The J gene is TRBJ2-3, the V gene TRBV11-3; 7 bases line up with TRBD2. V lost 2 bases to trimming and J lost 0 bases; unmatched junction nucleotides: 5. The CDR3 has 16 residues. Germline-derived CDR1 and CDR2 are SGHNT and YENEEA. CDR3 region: CASSLTAGRSTDTQYF. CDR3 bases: TGTGCCAGCAGCTTAACAGCGGGAAGAAGCACAGATACGCAGTATTTT.

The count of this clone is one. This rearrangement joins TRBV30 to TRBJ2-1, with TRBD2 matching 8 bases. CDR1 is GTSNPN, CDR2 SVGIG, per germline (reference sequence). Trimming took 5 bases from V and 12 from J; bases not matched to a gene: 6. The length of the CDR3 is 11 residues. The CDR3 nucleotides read TGTGCCTGGTATCTTAGCGGGGCGCAGTTCTTC. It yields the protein CAWYLSGAQFF.

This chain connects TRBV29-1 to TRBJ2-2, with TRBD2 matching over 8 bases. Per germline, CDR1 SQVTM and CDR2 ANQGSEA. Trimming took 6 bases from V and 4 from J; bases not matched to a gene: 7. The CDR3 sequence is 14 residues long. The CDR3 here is CSVQSGSATGELFF. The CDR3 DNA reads TGCAGCGTCCAAAGCGGGAGCGCCACCGGGGAGCTGTTTTTT.

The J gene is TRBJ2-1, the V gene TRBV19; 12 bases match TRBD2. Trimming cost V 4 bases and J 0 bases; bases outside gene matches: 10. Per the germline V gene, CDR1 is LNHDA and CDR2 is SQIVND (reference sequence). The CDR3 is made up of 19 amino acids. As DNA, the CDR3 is TGTGCCAGTAGTACACCTAGCGGGAGGGTATTCGCCTCCTACAATGAGCAGTTCTTC. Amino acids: CASSTPSGRVFASYNEQFF.

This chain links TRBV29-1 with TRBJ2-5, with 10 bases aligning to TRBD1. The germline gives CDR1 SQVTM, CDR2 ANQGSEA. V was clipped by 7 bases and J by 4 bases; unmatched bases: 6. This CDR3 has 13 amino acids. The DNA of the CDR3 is TGCAGCGCCTTGACAGGGGGCACAGAGACCCAGTACTTC. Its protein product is CSALTGGTETQYF.

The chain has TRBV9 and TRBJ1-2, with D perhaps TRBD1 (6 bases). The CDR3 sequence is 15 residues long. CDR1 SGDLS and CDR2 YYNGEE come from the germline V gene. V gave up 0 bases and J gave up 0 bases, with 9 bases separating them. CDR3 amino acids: CASSVGQAANYGYTF. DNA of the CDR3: TGTGCCAGCAGCGTAGGACAGGCCGCTAACTATGGCTACACCTTC.

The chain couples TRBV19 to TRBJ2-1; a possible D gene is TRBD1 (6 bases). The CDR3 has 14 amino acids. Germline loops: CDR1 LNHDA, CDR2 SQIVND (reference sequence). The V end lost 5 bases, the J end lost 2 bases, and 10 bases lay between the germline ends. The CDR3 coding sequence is TGTGCCAGTAGTCCGGACAGCCCCTACAATGAGCAGTTCTTC. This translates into CASSPDSPYNEQFF.

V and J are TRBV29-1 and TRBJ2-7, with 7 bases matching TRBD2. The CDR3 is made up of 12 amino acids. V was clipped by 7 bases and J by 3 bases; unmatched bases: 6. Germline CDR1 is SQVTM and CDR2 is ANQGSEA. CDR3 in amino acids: CSAEGGSYEQYF. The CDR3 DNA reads TGCAGCGCCGAAGGCGGGAGCTACGAGCAGTACTTC.

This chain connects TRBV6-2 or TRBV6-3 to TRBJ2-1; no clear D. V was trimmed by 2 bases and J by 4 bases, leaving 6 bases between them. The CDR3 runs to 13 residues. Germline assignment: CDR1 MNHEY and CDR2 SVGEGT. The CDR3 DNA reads TGTGCCAGCAGTTACGACTCATACAATGAGCAGTTCTTC. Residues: CASSYDSYNEQFF.

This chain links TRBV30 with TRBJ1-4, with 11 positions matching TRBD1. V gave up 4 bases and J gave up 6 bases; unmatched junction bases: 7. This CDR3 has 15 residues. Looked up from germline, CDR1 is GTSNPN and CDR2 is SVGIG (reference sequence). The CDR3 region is CAWMGMGQGDEKLFF. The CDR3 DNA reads TGTGCCTGGATGGGTATGGGACAGGGGGATGAAAAACTGTTTTTT.

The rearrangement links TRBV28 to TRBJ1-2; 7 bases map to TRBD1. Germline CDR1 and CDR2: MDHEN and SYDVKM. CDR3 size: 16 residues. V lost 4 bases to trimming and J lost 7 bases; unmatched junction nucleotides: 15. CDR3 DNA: TGTGCCAGCAGTTCCTACCCCACAGGGGCCCCTGCTGGCTACACCTTC. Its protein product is CASSSYPTGAPAGYTF.

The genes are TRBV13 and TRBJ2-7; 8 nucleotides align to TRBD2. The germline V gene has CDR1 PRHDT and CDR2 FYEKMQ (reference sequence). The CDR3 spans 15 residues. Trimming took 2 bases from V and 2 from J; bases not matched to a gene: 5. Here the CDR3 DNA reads TGTGCCAGCAGCTTATTAACGGGAGGGACCTACGAGCAGTACTTC. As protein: CASSLLTGGTYEQYF. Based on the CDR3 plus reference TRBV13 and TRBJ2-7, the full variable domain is AAGVIQSPRHLIKEKRETATLKCYPIPRHDTVYWYQQGPGQDPQFLISFYEKMQSDKGSIPDRFSAQQFSDYHSELNMSSLELGDSALYFCASSLLTGGTYEQYFGPGTRLTVT.

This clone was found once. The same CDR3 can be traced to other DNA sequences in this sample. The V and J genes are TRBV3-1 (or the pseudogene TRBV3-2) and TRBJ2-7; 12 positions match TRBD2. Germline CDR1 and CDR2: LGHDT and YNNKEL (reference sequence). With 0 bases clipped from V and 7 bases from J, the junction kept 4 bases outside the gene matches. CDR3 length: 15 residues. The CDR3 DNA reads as TGTGCCAGCAGCCAAGATGGACTAGCGGGGCGGGAGCAGTACTTC. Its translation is CASSQDGLAGREQYF.

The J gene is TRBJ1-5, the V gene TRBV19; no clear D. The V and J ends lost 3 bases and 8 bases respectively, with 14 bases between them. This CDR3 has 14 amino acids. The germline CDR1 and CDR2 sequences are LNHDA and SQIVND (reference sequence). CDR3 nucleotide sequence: TGTGCCAGTAGTATTGCCACCCTAGGTGAGCCCCAGCATTTT. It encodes CASSIATLGEPQHF. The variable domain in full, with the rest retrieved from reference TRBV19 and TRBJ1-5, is DGGITQSPKYLFRKEGQNVTLSCEQNLNHDAMYWYRQDPGQGLRLIYYSQIVNDFQKGDIAEGYSVSREKKESFPLTVTSAQKNPTAFYLCASSIATLGEPQHFGDGTRLSIL.

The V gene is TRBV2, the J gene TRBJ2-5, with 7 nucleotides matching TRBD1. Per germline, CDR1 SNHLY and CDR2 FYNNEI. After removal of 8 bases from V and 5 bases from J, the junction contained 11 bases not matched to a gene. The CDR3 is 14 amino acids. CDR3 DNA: TGTGCCAGCGCAAAACGACAGGGTGCGGAGACCCAGTACTTC. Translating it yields CASAKRQGAETQYF.

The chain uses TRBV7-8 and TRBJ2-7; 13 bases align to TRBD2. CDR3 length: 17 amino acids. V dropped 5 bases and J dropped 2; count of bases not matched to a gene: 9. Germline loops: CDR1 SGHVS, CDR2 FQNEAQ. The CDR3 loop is CASSRTSGSNGAYEQYF. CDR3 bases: TGTGCCAGCAGCCGGACTAGCGGGAGCAATGGGGCCTACGAGCAGTACTTC.

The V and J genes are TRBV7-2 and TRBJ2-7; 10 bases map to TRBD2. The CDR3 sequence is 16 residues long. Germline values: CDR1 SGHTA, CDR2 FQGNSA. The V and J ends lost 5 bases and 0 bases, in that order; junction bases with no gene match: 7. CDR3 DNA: TGTGCCAGCAGCCCTAGTGCTAGCGGGGGCTCCTACGAGCAGTACTTC. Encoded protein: CASSPSASGGSYEQYF.

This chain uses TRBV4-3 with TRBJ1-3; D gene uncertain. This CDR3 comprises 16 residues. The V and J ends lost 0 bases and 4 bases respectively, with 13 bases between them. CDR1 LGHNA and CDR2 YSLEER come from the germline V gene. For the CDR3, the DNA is TGCGCCAGCAGCCAAGACTCCGGGTCCGCCGGAAACACCATATATTTT. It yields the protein CASSQDSGSAGNTIYF.

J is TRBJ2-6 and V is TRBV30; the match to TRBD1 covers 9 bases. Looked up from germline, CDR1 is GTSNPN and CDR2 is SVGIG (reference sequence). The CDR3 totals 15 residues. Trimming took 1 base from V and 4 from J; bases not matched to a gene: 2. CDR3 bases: TGTGCCTGGAGTGACAGGGGGCGCGGGGCCAACGTCCTGACTTTC. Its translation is CAWSDRGRGANVLTF. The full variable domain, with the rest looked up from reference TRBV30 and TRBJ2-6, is SQTIHQWPATLVQPVGSPLSLECTVEGTSNPNLYWYRQAAGRGLQLLFYSVGIGQISSEVPQNLSASRPQDRQFILSSKKLLLSDSGFYLCAWSDRGRGANVLTFGAGSRLTVL.

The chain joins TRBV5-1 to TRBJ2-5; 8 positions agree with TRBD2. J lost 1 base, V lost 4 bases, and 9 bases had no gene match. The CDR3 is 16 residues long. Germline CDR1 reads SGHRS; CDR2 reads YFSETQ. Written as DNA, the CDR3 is TGCGCCAGCAGCCGGACCCTTGCGGGGGGCCAAGAGACCCAGTACTTC. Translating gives CASSRTLAGGQETQYF.